One sample yielded the 25 T cell receptor beta chains listed below, sequenced in a study of blood T cell repertoires in COVID-19 (dated by TCRdb to the early 2020s). Library preparation was by the immunoSEQ multiplex PCR assay. Entries here come from immuneACCESS through TCRdb and include only in-frame sequences with V and J called. Some clones fail to appear in such tables; in the studies checked, an unresolved V gene covers under half of the shortfall, and the cause of the remainder is unknown. For this sample there are approximately 280,000 clones; 80% to 95% appear just once. The ten largest clones add up to roughly 6.8% of the sample. The sample comprised peripheral blood. The receptors originated from a woman under 40 with COVID-19, enrolled during active disease.

V and J are TRBV2 and TRBJ1-6; tentatively, D is TRBD1 (5 bases). CDR3 length: 11 residues. Germline V gene lookup returns CDR1 SNHLY and CDR2 FYNNEI. Deletions cut 8 bases from V and 15 bases from J, with 14 bases between. The CDR3 here is CASEAGLFLHF. DNA for the CDR3: TGTGCCAGCGAGGCAGGGCTATTCCTCCACTTT.

The chain links TRBV2 to TRBJ1-1; weak D call: TRBD1 (5 bases). Per the germline V gene, CDR1 is SNHLY and CDR2 is FYNNEI. CDR3 length equals 13 residues. V was clipped by 7 bases and J by 5 bases, with 14 bases between them. CDR3 sequence: CASTGGARTEAFF. As DNA, the CDR3 is TGTGCCAGCACCGGCGGGGCCAGAACTGAAGCTTTCTTT.

This clone has just one count. DNA for the CDR3: TGTGCCAGCAGGGGACTAGCGGGGGAAGAGACCCAGTACTTC. Protein: CASRGLAGEETQYF. The chain joins TRBV27 to TRBJ2-5; 14 bases fit TRBD2. Per germline, CDR1 MNHEY and CDR2 SMNVEV (reference sequence). The CDR3 contains 14 residues. V was clipped by 6 bases and J by 3 bases; unmatched bases: 0.

The chain combines TRBV7-8 with TRBJ2-2; possible D gene TRBD1, 5 bases. This CDR3 spans 16 amino acids. Germline CDR1 is SGHVS and CDR2 is FQNEAQ. V dropped 5 bases and J dropped 3 bases, with 16 bases sitting between them. CDR3: CASSPPDSPHTGELFF. The CDR3 DNA is TGTGCCAGCAGCCCACCCGACAGTCCCCACACCGGGGAGCTGTTTTTT.

J is TRBJ2-2 and V is TRBV30; D is perhaps TRBD1 (5 bases). CDR1 is GTSNPN and CDR2 is SVGIG in the germline V gene (reference sequence). The CDR3 has 17 amino acids. Deletions cut 0 bases from V and 0 bases from J, with 14 bases between. This chain's CDR3 is CAWSVFRTTANTGELFF. CDR3 in DNA: TGTGCCTGGAGTGTATTTAGGACAACCGCGAACACCGGGGAGCTGTTTTTT.

The V and J genes are TRBV10-3 and TRBJ2-7; 7 bases line up with TRBD2. In germline, CDR1 is ENHRY, CDR2 SYGVKD. The CDR3 covers 17 residues. J gave up 0 bases and V 11 bases, and 19 bases lay outside the gene matches. CDR3 sequence (DNA): TGTGCCGCCCTGGGGGGGGAGGGGCTTTCGGGCTCCTACGAGCAGTACTTC. Residues: CAALGGEGLSGSYEQYF.

V is TRBV29-1 and J is TRBJ2-7, with D tentatively TRBD1 (6 bases). The CDR3 length is 13 residues. V lost 5 bases and J lost 3, with 14 bases in between. Germline CDR1 reads SQVTM; CDR2 reads ANQGSEA. The CDR3 region has the DNA TGCAGCGTTAGCAGGGGCCGGGGCTACGAGCAGTACTTC. As protein: CSVSRGRGYEQYF.

The V call is TRBV3-1 (or the pseudogene TRBV3-2), the J call TRBJ2-1, with 7 positions matching TRBD1. CDR3 length equals 17 residues. Trimming at V came to 0 bases and at J to 0 bases, leaving 5 bases not matched to a gene. Germline CDR1 and CDR2: LGHDT and YNNKEL (reference sequence). The CDR3 loop is CASSQEGGYHSYNEQFF. For the CDR3, the DNA is TGTGCCAGCAGCCAAGAAGGGGGCTACCACTCCTACAATGAGCAGTTCTTC.

This clone appeared once. The V call is TRBV5-1, the J call TRBJ1-4, with 11 bases fitting TRBD1. The CDR3 consists of 17 residues. Germline V gene sequence: CDR1 SGHRS, CDR2 YFSETQ. V lost 1 base and J lost 8; bases outside the gene matches: 10. DNA for the CDR3: TGCGCCAGCAGCTTGATCCCCCCGGGACAGGGGGGGGAAAAACTGTTTTTT. Its protein is CASSLIPPGQGGEKLFF.

J is TRBJ1-2 and V is TRBV7-2, with D maybe TRBD1 (5 bases). Trimming cost V 7 bases and J 2 bases, with 11 bases left between them. Per germline, CDR1 SGHTA and CDR2 FQGNSA. There are 13 residues in the CDR3. The CDR3 nucleotides read TGTGCCAGCACCCATTCAGGGAACTATGGCTACACCTTC. It codes for CASTHSGNYGYTF.

The chain uses TRBV28 and TRBJ2-3; TRBD1 agrees at 11 bases. There are 16 residues in the CDR3. Germline values: CDR1 MDHEN, CDR2 SYDVKM. Trimming cost V 5 bases and J 2 bases; bases outside gene matches: 6. CDR3 sequence (DNA): TGTGCCAGCAGTCAAAGGGACAGGGGGTACACAGATACGCAGTATTTT. Translating it yields CASSQRDRGYTDTQYF.

The chain uses TRBV5-5 and TRBJ1-2; 8 bases agree with TRBD1. This CDR3 has 14 residues. CDR1 and CDR2 (germline): SGHKS, YYEKEE (reference sequence). V was pared by 2 bases and J by 2 bases, with 2 bases of the junction left unmatched. The CDR3 DNA sequence: TGTGCCAGCAGCTTCCGGACAGGGAACTATGGCTACACCTTC. As protein: CASSFRTGNYGYTF.

Only a few counts were recorded for this clone. The CDR3 DNA sequence: TGTGCCAGCAGCTTAGTATCAGGGGGCGGCAGGGGCACTGAAGCTTTCTTT. Its translation: CASSLVSGGGRGTEAFF. J is TRBJ1-1 and V is TRBV7-9, with 8 bases matching TRBD1. Looked up from germline, CDR1 is SEHNR and CDR2 is FQNEAQ (reference sequence). The CDR3 sequence is 17 residues long. V shed 1 base, J shed 4 bases, and the junction held 11 bases outside the gene matches.

The V gene is TRBV29-1, the J gene TRBJ1-1; no clear D gene. Germline V gene data show CDR1 as SQVTM and CDR2 as ANQGSEA. V lost 2 bases, J lost 3 bases, and 4 bases lay in between. This CDR3 has 11 residues. CDR3 bases: TGCAGCGTTGAACGGGACACTGAAGCTTTCTTT. Residues: CSVERDTEAFF. Variable domain in full (rest from reference TRBV29-1 and TRBJ1-1): SAVISQKPSRDICQRGTSLTIQCQVDSQVTMMFWYRQQPGQSLTLIATANQGSEATYESGFVIDKFPISRPNLTFSTLTVSNMSPEDSSIYLCSVERDTEAFFGQGTRLTVV.

This chain uses TRBV14 with TRBJ2-3; 7 bases are shared with TRBD2. The CDR3 is made up of 13 amino acids. CDR1 is SGHDN and CDR2 is FVKESK in the germline V gene. With 0 bases clipped from V and 12 bases from J, the junction kept 6 bases outside the gene matches. CDR3 residues: CASSQDLAGVQYF. For the CDR3, the DNA is TGTGCCAGCAGCCAAGATTTGGCGGGAGTTCAGTATTTT.

The V call is TRBV15, the J call TRBJ1-1; the D is unclear. The V gene's germline CDR1 is LNHNV and CDR2 YYDKDF (reference sequence). V was trimmed by 4 bases and J by 3 bases, leaving 12 bases between them. The CDR3 spans 14 residues. The CDR3 sequence: CATSTRTGDTEAFF. The DNA for the CDR3 is TGTGCCACCAGCACGAGGACCGGGGACACTGAAGCTTTCTTT.

V usage is TRBV7-9 and J usage is TRBJ2-5; D gene unclear. The CDR3 has 13 residues. V lost 1 base, J lost 5 bases, and 8 bases lay in between. Looked up from germline, CDR1 is SEHNR and CDR2 is FQNEAQ (reference sequence). The CDR3 sequence: CASSLEASETQYF. DNA for the CDR3: TGTGCCAGCAGCTTAGAAGCGAGTGAGACCCAGTACTTC. The full variable domain, in which reference TRBV7-9 and TRBJ2-5 provide the parts outside the CDR3, is DTGVSQNPRHKITKRGQNVTFRCDPISEHNRLYWYRQTLGQGPEFLTYFQNEAQLEKSRLLSDRFSAERPKGSFSTLEIQRTEQGDSAMYLCASSLEASETQYFGPGTRLLVL.

The chain carries TRBV5-1 and TRBJ2-7, with 10 bases matching TRBD1. Germline values: CDR1 SGHRS, CDR2 YFSETQ. The V segment lost 4 bases and the J segment 3 bases; nucleotides outside the gene matches: 7. CDR3 length: 15 residues. This CDR3 is CASSPWDRGYYEQYF. The CDR3 nucleotides are TGCGCCAGCAGCCCATGGGACAGGGGATACTACGAGCAGTACTTC.

This clone was seen just once. This rearrangement joins TRBV6-6 to TRBJ1-4; D is possibly TRBD1 (6 bases). V lost 2 bases, J lost 6 bases, and 10 bases lay in between. The CDR3 is 14 residues long. Germline CDR1 and CDR2: MNHNY and SVGAGI (reference sequence). The chain's CDR3 is CASSYRGGDEKLFF. For the CDR3, the DNA is TGTGCCAGCAGTTACAGAGGGGGGGATGAAAAACTGTTTTTT.

The chain is built from TRBV5-4 and TRBJ2-3; 8 nucleotides match TRBD2. Germline V gene sequence: CDR1 SGHNT, CDR2 YYREEE (reference sequence). The CDR3 totals 17 residues. Trimming removed 0 bases from V and 0 bases from J; junction bases left unmatched: 6. The chain's CDR3 is CASSLASGGRSTDTQYF. The CDR3 DNA sequence: TGTGCCAGCAGCTTGGCTAGTGGCGGGAGGAGCACAGATACGCAGTATTTT.

The rearrangement links TRBV9 to TRBJ1-1; no clear D. V was shortened by 1 base and J by 4 bases, with 14 bases between the two germline ends. CDR1 is SGDLS and CDR2 is YYNGEE in the germline V gene. The CDR3 runs 15 residues. The CDR3 DNA follows: TGTGCCAGCAGCGTACCGCGAAACCGTGCCACTGAAGCTTTCTTT. Amino acid sequence: CASSVPRNRATEAFF.

This clone appeared a single time. The chain combines TRBV7-3 with TRBJ2-7; weak D call: TRBD2 (5 bases). Trimming left V 5 bases short and J 7 bases short, with 24 bases between. Germline loops: CDR1 SGHTA, CDR2 FQGTGA. The CDR3 has 16 amino acids. CDR3 amino acids: CASSHHVAGAPGEQYF. The DNA of the CDR3 is TGTGCCAGCAGCCACCACGTAGCAGGAGCCCCGGGGGAGCAGTACTTC.

The J gene is TRBJ2-6, the V gene TRBV7-9; 7 nucleotides line up with TRBD1. CDR3 length: 17 amino acids. The ends lost 2 bases at V and 1 base at J; junction bases unmatched: 5. Germline CDR1 is SEHNR and CDR2 is FQNEAQ (reference sequence). CDR3 nucleotides: TGTGCCAGCAGCTTACCTGAACAGGGGTCTGGGGCCAACGTCCTGACTTTC. Protein sequence: CASSLPEQGSGANVLTF.

The chain carries TRBV4-3 and TRBJ2-5, with 9 bases fitting TRBD1. CDR1 and CDR2 from the germline V gene are LGHNA and YSLEER. The CDR3 contains 17 residues. V shed 4 bases and J 4 bases; nucleotides not matched to a gene: 13. The CDR3 is CASSPSAGQGISETQYF. CDR3 DNA: TGCGCCAGCAGCCCCTCCGCAGGACAGGGGATTTCAGAGACCCAGTACTTC.

The chain combines TRBV30 with TRBJ2-6, with no clear D. V lost 4 bases and J 4 bases, leaving 14 bases between the germline ends. Germline CDR1 GTSNPN, CDR2 SVGIG (reference sequence). This CDR3 contains 15 residues. The DNA for the CDR3 is TGTGCCTGGAACTCGGCGGCGGCCGGGGCCAACGTCCTGACTTTC. As protein: CAWNSAAAGANVLTF.